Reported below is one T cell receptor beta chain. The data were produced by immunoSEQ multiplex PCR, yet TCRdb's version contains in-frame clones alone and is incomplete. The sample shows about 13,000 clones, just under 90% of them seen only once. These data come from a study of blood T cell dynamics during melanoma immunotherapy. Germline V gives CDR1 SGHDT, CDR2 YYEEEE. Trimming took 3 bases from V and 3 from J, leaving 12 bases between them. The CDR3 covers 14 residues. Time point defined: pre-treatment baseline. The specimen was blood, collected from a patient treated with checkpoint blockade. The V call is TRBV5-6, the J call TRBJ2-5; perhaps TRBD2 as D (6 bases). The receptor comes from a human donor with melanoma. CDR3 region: CASSWGLAEETQYF. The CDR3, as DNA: TGTGCCAGCAGCTGGGGACTGGCAGAAGAGACCCAGTACTTC.